The 19 T cell receptor beta chains reported below all come from one sample, sequenced in a study of blood T cell repertoires in COVID-19. This table comes from immunoSEQ multiplex PCR, and its TCRdb copy is limited to in-frame clones, with some not included. The sample holds about 260,000 clones, 80% to 90% seen once. Input material: PBMCs or T cells enriched from blood (not recorded which). The origin of the receptors is a woman in her thirties or forties who had been exposed to COVID-19.

The rearrangement joins TRBV13 to TRBJ2-1; TRBD2 matches 12 bases. CDR1 and CDR2 from the germline V gene are PRHDT and FYEKMQ (reference sequence). J lost 7 bases, V lost 2 bases, and 9 bases had no gene match. This CDR3 has 17 residues. CDR3 residues: CASSLLLAGGPRNEQFF. The CDR3 region has the DNA TGTGCCAGCAGCTTACTTCTAGCGGGAGGGCCACGGAATGAGCAGTTCTTC.

The rearrangement links TRBV28 to TRBJ2-7, with TRBD1 identical over 7 bases. In germline, CDR1 is MDHEN, CDR2 SYDVKM. J lost 5 bases, V lost 2 bases, and 6 bases had no gene match. This CDR3 contains 14 residues. DNA for the CDR3: TGTGCCAGCAGTTTAGTAAGGGGGCGGCACGAGCAGTACTTC. The encoded protein is CASSLVRGRHEQYF.

This clone was picked up one time. This sequence joins TRBV5-5 and TRBJ1-1; possibly TRBD1 for D (6 bases). The V end was cut by 0 bases, the J end by 8 bases, with 11 bases between. The CDR3 spans 13 residues. Germline V gives CDR1 SGHKS, CDR2 YYEKEE (reference sequence). The DNA of the CDR3 is TGTGCCAGCAGCTTGGTTACAGGGCCAGAAGCTTTCTTT. The encoded protein is CASSLVTGPEAFF.

This chain joins TRBV27 and TRBJ1-1; TRBD1 might be the D (5 bases). V was cut by 6 bases and J by 0 bases, with 8 bases left in between. The CDR3 sequence is 13 residues long. Germline values: CDR1 MNHEY, CDR2 SMNVEV (reference sequence). The CDR3 sequence is CASRETVNTEAFF. The CDR3 nucleotides are TGTGCCAGCAGGGAGACAGTGAACACTGAAGCTTTCTTT.

There are a few counts of this clone. This chain links TRBV2 with TRBJ1-1; D might be TRBD1 (5 bases). CDR3 length equals 15 residues. CDR1 SNHLY and CDR2 FYNNEI come from the germline V gene. Trimming took off 4 bases at V and 0 bases at J, with 12 bases between the two ends. CDR3 protein: CASSAQGRMNTEAFF. The CDR3 DNA reads as TGTGCCAGCAGTGCTCAGGGCCGGATGAACACTGAAGCTTTCTTT. Filled out from reference TRBV2 and TRBJ1-1, the complete variable domain reads EPEVTQTPSHQVTQMGQEVILRCVPISNHLYFYWYRQILGQKVEFLVSFYNNEISEKSEIFDDQFSVERPDGSNFTLKIRSTKLEDSAMYFCASSAQGRMNTEAFFGQGTRLTVV.

V gene TRBV7-9 combines with J gene TRBJ1-5; TRBD1 is a possible D gene (5 bases). Germline V CDR1 and CDR2: SEHNR, FQNEAQ (reference sequence). The ends were cut back, 2 bases at V and 3 bases at J, with 11 bases in the middle. The CDR3 runs to 15 residues. Written as DNA, the CDR3 is TGTGCCAGCAGCTTACAGGGTGGCGCCAATCAGCCCCAGCATTTT. This codes for CASSLQGGANQPQHF.

The rearrangement uses TRBV9 and TRBJ2-7; perhaps TRBD1 as D (5 bases). The ends were cut back, 0 bases at V and 0 bases at J, with 10 bases in the middle. Germline CDR1 is SGDLS and CDR2 is YYNGEE. The CDR3 spans 15 residues. CDR3 nucleotide sequence: TGTGCCAGCAGCGTAGCTATTGGGGCCTCCTACGAGCAGTACTTC. It codes for CASSVAIGASYEQYF.

This clone was seen only once. The chain has TRBV5-6 and TRBJ2-7, with a tentative D call TRBD1 (6 bases). Germline CDR1 is SGHDT and CDR2 is YYEEEE. CDR3 size: 14 residues. V was clipped by 4 bases and J by 4 bases, with 15 bases between them. CDR3: CASSHTGFVYEQYF. The CDR3 DNA reads as TGTGCCAGCAGCCATACAGGGTTTGTGTACGAGCAGTACTTC.

V usage is TRBV13 and J usage is TRBJ2-7; maybe TRBD1 (6 bases). This CDR3 region has 13 residues. The germline V and J ends were trimmed by 4 bases and 6 bases, with 13 bases remaining between them. Germline assignment: CDR1 PRHDT and CDR2 FYEKMQ (reference sequence). This chain's CDR3 is CASSSGTPREQYF. CDR3 in DNA: TGTGCCAGCAGCTCCGGGACACCCCGCGAGCAGTACTTC.

This rearrangement joins TRBV25-1 to TRBJ1-5; 12 bases are shared with TRBD1. The CDR3 extends over 18 amino acids. Per germline, CDR1 MGHDK and CDR2 SYGVNS. V shed 4 bases, J shed 2 bases, and the junction held 9 bases outside the gene matches. As DNA, the CDR3 is TGTGCCAGCAGTGGATCCGGGACAGGGGGCGTGGGCAATCAGCCCCAGCATTTT. Encoded protein: CASSGSGTGGVGNQPQHF.

This clone was observed a few times. The rearrangement links TRBV28 to TRBJ1-6; 8 bases are a match to TRBD1. The germline gives CDR1 MDHEN, CDR2 SYDVKM. There are 17 residues in the CDR3. Unmatched junction bases numbered 5, after V lost 4 bases and J lost 0 bases. The CDR3 spells CASSSTGGGSYNSPLHF. Here the CDR3 DNA reads TGTGCCAGCAGTTCCACAGGGGGGGGCTCCTATAATTCACCCCTCCACTTT. The whole variable domain, filled in from reference TRBV28 and TRBJ1-6, reads DVKVTQSSRYLVKRTGEKVFLECVQDMDHENMFWYRQDPGLGLRLIYFSYDVKMKEKGDIPEGYSVSREKKERFSLILESASTNQTSMYLCASSSTGGGSYNSPLHFGNGTRLTVT.

This clone appeared once. The chain couples TRBV28 to TRBJ1-4; 11 bases fit TRBD1. V shed 8 bases, J shed 8 bases, and the junction held 4 bases outside the gene matches. Germline loops: CDR1 MDHEN, CDR2 SYDVKM. CDR3 length equals 13 residues. As DNA, the CDR3 is TGTGCCAGCCTGGGACAGGGGGAGGAAAAACTGTTTTTT. This translates into CASLGQGEEKLFF.

V gene TRBV30 combines with J gene TRBJ1-1; tentative D call: TRBD1 (5 bases). Trimming cost V 3 bases and J 3 bases, with 14 bases left between them. CDR1 GTSNPN and CDR2 SVGIG come from the germline V gene (reference sequence). CDR3 length: 14 amino acids. The chain's CDR3 is CAWRGRVRDTEAFF. The DNA for the CDR3 is TGTGCCTGGAGAGGCAGGGTACGTGACACTGAAGCTTTCTTT.

This rearrangement joins TRBV4-2 to TRBJ2-1; D perhaps matches TRBD2 (5 bases). The CDR3 has 16 residues. V was trimmed by 0 bases and J by 0 bases, leaving 9 bases between them. Germline V gives CDR1 LGHNA, CDR2 YNFKEQ. CDR3 sequence reads: CASSQDRSGSYNEQFF. The CDR3 coding sequence is TGTGCCAGCAGCCAAGATCGAAGCGGCTCCTACAATGAGCAGTTCTTC.

V gene TRBV20-1 combines with J gene TRBJ2-7, with TRBD1 matching over 8 bases. The germline CDR1 and CDR2 sequences are DFQATT and SNEGSKA (reference sequence). The J segment lost 7 bases and the V segment lost 3 bases, leaving 8 bases of the junction unmatched. CDR3 length: 13 residues. For the CDR3, the DNA is TGCAGTGCTAGTGGCCAGGGGGCGAAAGAGCAGTACTTC. As protein: CSASGQGAKEQYF.

The chain employs TRBV6-4 and TRBJ2-1; TRBD1 agrees at 10 bases. Trimming took 3 bases from V and 7 from J; bases not matched to a gene: 6. CDR1 and CDR2 (germline): MRHNA, SNTAGT. This CDR3 comprises 15 residues. CDR3 DNA sequence: TGTGCCAGCAGTGATTCCCCGGACAGGGGGAATGAGCAGTTCTTC. Translation gives CASSDSPDRGNEQFF.

V usage is TRBV7-2 and J usage is TRBJ2-3; D not certain. Germline V gene data show CDR1 as SGHTA and CDR2 as FQGNSA. Trimming took 1 base from V and 6 from J, leaving 11 bases between them. The CDR3 consists of 14 residues. The CDR3 spells CASSLGSSPDTQYF. In DNA, the CDR3 is TGTGCCAGCAGCTTAGGATCTAGTCCTGATACGCAGTATTTT.

Note on this clone: One end of the junction fails to match germline, which may point to a read error. V gene TRBV5-1 combines with J gene TRBJ2-5; no reliable D call. CDR1 is SGHRS and CDR2 is YFSETQ in the germline V gene. The CDR3 sequence is 12 residues long. The CDR3 nucleotides are TGTGCCAGCAGCTTCGTTTCAGAGACCCAGTACTTC. Its translation: CASSFVSETQYF. Looking up the rest from reference TRBV5-1 and TRBJ2-5 gives the full variable domain: KAGVTQTPRYLIKTRGQQVTLSCSPISGHRSVSWYQQTPGQGLQFLFEYFSETQRNKGNFPGRFSGRQFSNSRSEMNVSTLELGDSALYLCASSFVSETQYFGPGTRLLVL.

The rearrangement joins TRBV6-4 to TRBJ1-1; D might be TRBD1 (6 bases). Trimming took 6 bases from V and 2 from J, leaving 10 bases between them. Germline lookup yields CDR1 MRHNA and CDR2 SNTAGT. The CDR3 spans 13 residues. In nucleotides, the CDR3 is TGTGCCAGCAGAAACAGGGACAACACTGAAGCTTTCTTT. Protein sequence: CASRNRDNTEAFF.